Given below is one TCR beta chain in context. Its antigen is undetermined. Sequencing used immunoSEQ multiplex PCR; TCRdb keeps in-frame clones, though not all of them. Of over a thousand clones listed, 20% to 25% were seen once; the top ten hold 20% to 25%. This sample is drawn from a study of T cells in localized non-small cell lung cancer. Germline V lookup: CDR1 MGHRA, CDR2 YSYEKL. The V end was cut by 5 bases, the J end by 0 bases, with 3 bases between. This CDR3 spans 12 amino acids. Study-level results: Appearing in adjacent lung were a median about 60 of the top 100 tumor clones. Sequence data derive from only one tumor region, so heterogeneity remains possible. There was higher T cell clonality in uninvolved adjacent lung than in tumor, and it was highest there.

The sample in question was lung tumor tissue, obtained before any cancer treatment. The TCR comes from a male donor older than 55 with stage I squamous cell lung carcinoma. The chain is built from TRBV4-1 and TRBJ2-3; D remains unclear. Here the CDR3 reads CASSRSTDTQYF. CDR3 sequence (DNA): TGCGCCAGCAGCAGAAGCACAGATACGCAGTATTTT.